This T cell receptor (beta chain) emerged from a study of blood T cell repertoires in COVID-19. Profiling relied on immunoSEQ multiplex PCR, and the TCRdb table lists in-frame clones only, not all of them. The table lists roughly 35,000 clones, 78% of them singletons. Germline V lookup: CDR1 ENHRY, CDR2 SYGVKD. The CDR3 is 17 amino acids. The junction had 12 bases not matched to a gene; V was cut back by 0 bases and J by 8 bases. The chain has TRBV10-3 and TRBJ2-3; 9 positions match TRBD2. Sample: peripheral blood. This TCR derives from a man older than 75 with acute or convalescent COVID-19. CDR3 DNA sequence: TGTGCCATCAGTGAGTCAGGGGGTAGCGGGGGAGCAGCTACGCAGTATTTT. Its translation is CAISESGGSGGAATQYF.